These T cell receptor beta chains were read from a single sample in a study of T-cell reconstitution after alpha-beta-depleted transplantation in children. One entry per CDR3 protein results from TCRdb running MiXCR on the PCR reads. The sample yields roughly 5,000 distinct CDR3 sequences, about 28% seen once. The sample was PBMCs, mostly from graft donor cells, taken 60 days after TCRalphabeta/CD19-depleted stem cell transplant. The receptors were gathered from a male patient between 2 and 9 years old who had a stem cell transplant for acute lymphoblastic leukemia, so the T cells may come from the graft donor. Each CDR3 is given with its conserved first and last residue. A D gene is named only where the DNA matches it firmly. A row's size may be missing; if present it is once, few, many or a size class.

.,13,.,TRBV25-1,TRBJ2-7,TGTGCCAGCAGCCCCGGGGTCCGGGGCGAGCAGTACTTC,CASSPGVRGEQYF
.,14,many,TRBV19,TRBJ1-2,TGTGCCAGTAGTATTTACGGGGCAGGTGGGGGCTACACCTTC,CASSIYGAGGGYTF
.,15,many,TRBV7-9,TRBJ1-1,TGTGCCAGCAGCCGATTATCAGGCCGCGGCACTGAAGCTTTCTTT,CASSRLSGRGTEAFF
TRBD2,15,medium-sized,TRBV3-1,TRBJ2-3,TGTGCCAGCAGCTCTACCCGGCGGGAGAGGAATACGCAGTATTTT,CASSSTRRERNTQYF
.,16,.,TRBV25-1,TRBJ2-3,TGTGCCAGCAGTGGGACTGGCAAACCACACACAGATACGCAGTATTTT,CASSGTGKPHTDTQYF
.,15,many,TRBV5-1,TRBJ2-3,TGCGCCAGCAGCTTTTCAGGGGATAGCACAGATACGCAGTATTTT,CASSFSGDSTDTQYF
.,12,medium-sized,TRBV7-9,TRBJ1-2,TGTGCCAGCAGCTTAGAGTCGGTGGACTACACCTTC,CASSLESVDYTF
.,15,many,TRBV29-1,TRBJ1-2,TGCAGCGTTGAAGAAGTTATCAGGCTCCCCTATGGCTACACCTTC,CSVEEVIRLPYGYTF
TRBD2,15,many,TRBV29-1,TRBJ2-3,TGCAGCGTTAGAGGGGCGGGAGGGCCAACAGATACGCAGTATTTT,CSVRGAGGPTDTQYF
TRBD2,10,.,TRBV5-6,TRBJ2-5,TGTACTAGCGGGACAGAGACCCAGTACTTC,CTSGTETQYF
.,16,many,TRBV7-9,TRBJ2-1,TGTGCCAGCAGCACCGGACAGGCCCGGACTAACAATGAGCAGTTCTTC,CASSTGQARTNNEQFF
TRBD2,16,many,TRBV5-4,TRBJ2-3,TGTGCCAGCAGCCGAAGGGCGGGAGGTATGTCAGATACGCAGTATTTT,CASSRRAGGMSDTQYF
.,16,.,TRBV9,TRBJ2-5,TGTGCCAGCAGCGCTACGATTAGCGGAATCCAAGAGACCCAGTACTTC,CASSATISGIQETQYF
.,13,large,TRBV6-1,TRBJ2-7,TGTGCCAGCAGGGAGGCCTGGTTCTACGAGCAGTACTTC,CASREAWFYEQYF
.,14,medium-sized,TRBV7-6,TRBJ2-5,TGTGCCAGCAGCTTAGTTACGTACCAAGAGACCCAGTACTTC,CASSLVTYQETQYF
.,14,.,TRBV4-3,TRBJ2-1,TGCGCCAGCAGCCAAGATCTGAGGGACAATGAGCAGTTCTTC,CASSQDLRDNEQFF
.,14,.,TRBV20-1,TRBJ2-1,TGCAGTGCTTTACAGGGAGTGTCCTACAATGAGCAGTTCTTC,CSALQGVSYNEQFF
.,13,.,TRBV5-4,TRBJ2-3,TGTGCCAGCCGAAACGGGAATACAGATACGCAGTATTTT,CASRNGNTDTQYF
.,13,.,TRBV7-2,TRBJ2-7,TGTGCCAGCAGCCCCGGGACATTATACGAGCAGTACTTC,CASSPGTLYEQYF
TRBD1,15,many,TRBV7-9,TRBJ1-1,TGTGCCAGCAGCTTAGGGCGGACAGGGGGCACTGAAGCTTTCTTT,CASSLGRTGGTEAFF
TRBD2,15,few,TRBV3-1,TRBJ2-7,TGTGCCTCCACCCAAGATCTAGCGGGGCCTCGCGAGCAGTACTTC,CASTQDLAGPREQYF
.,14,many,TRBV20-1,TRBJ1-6,TGCAGTGCTATCGAAGGAGACAATAATTCACCCCTCCACTTT,CSAIEGDNNSPLHF
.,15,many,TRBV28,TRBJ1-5,TGTGCCAGCAGTTTTCGGGGGGAGGTGGATCAGCCCCAGCATTTT,CASSFRGEVDQPQHF
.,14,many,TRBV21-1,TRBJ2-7,TGTGCCAGCAGTAACCGGACAGCTACCTACGAGCAGTACTTC,CASSNRTATYEQYF
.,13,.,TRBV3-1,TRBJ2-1,TGTGCCACCTCCCGAGCCACCAGCGATGAGCAGTTCTTC,CATSRATSDEQFF
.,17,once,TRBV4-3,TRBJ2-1,TGCGCCAGCAGCCAAGATCGTTATGGGGGAGACAAAAATGAGCAGTTCTTC,CASSQDRYGGDKNEQFF
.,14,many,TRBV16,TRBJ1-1,TGTGCCAGCCAATCCACAAGGAGTGTCACTGAAGCTTTCTTT,CASQSTRSVTEAFF
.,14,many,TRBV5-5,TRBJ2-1,TGTGCCAGCAGCCGAGACTTTGCGGACAATGAGCAGTTCTTC,CASSRDFADNEQFF
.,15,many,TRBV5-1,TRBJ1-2,TGCGCCAGCAGACCCCGGAGACACGAGTCCTATGGCTACACCTTC,CASRPRRHESYGYTF
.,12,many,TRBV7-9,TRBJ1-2,TGTGCCAGCAGCCCCGCCTGGGGCGGCTACACCTTC,CASSPAWGGYTF
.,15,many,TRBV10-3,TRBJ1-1,TGTGCCATCAGTGAGAACACAGGCGTGAACACTGAAGCTTTCTTT,CAISENTGVNTEAFF
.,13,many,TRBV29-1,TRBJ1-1,TGCAGCGATAATGGGTTAACGAACACTGAAGCTTTCTTT,CSDNGLTNTEAFF
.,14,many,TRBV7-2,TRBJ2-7,TGTGCCAGCAGCTTAAGTGGGGGTTCCTACGAGCAGTACTTC,CASSLSGGSYEQYF
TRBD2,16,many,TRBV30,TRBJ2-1,TGTGCCTGGAGTGTGGGCGGGAGAGGTTCCTACAATGAGCAGTTCTTC,CAWSVGGRGSYNEQFF
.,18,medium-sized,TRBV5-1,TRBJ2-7,TGCGCCAGCAGCTCGACAGGGGCTGGTCGGGGGGACTACTACGAGCAGTACTTC,CASSSTGAGRGDYYEQYF